This T cell receptor (beta chain) was documented in a study of cytomegalovirus exposure and HLA in healthy donors. General study findings and limits: Analysis was carried out at a later point, and it linked a missense DCLRE1C variant to TCR beta V- and J-gene trimming.

As concerns this clone: Its antigen remains unknown.

CDR1 is SNHLY and CDR2 is FYNNEI in the germline V gene. There are 15 residues in the CDR3. Trimming removed 1 base from V and 8 bases from J, with 14 bases in between. PCR used 60 Vbeta primers and 13 Jbeta primers. Assay: immunoSEQ multiplex PCR; the TCRdb copy retains only in-frame clones and omits some. The data show about 160,000 clones, 76% seen once. This cohort consisted of healthy bone marrow donors. The sample comprised PBMCs. The sequence was obtained from a female donor in good health and CMV-seronegative. This chain connects TRBV2 to TRBJ1-4, with D perhaps TRBD1 (6 bases). CDR3 bases: TGTGCCAGCAGTGAAGGTTTAACAGGGTTCGAAAAACTGTTTTTT. Protein sequence: CASSEGLTGFEKLFF. The whole variable domain, filled in from reference TRBV2 and TRBJ1-4, reads EPEVTQTPSHQVTQMGQEVILRCVPISNHLYFYWYRQILGQKVEFLVSFYNNEISEKSEIFDDQFSVERPDGSNFTLKIRSTKLEDSAMYFCASSEGLTGFEKLFFGSGTQLSVL.